The 29 T cell receptor beta chains presented below share a single source sample, sequenced in a study of blood T cell repertoires in COVID-19. Assay: immunoSEQ multiplex PCR; the TCRdb copy retains only in-frame clones and omits some. This sample yields more than 150,000 clones, of which nearly 90% are seen a single time; about 0.58% belongs to the top ten. Sequencing input: peripheral blood. Receptor source: a man in his fifties or sixties with acute or convalescent COVID-19.

This sequence joins TRBV7-2 and TRBJ2-7, with 9 bases that match TRBD2. CDR1 is SGHTA, CDR2 FQGNSA, per germline. CDR3 length equals 13 residues. This chain's CDR3 is CASSLAGHYEQYV. DNA of the CDR3: TGTGCCAGCAGCCTAGCGGGGCACTACGAGCAGTACGTC.

The V call is TRBV7-3, the J call TRBJ2-1; 7 nucleotides line up with TRBD2. The V gene's germline CDR1 is SGHTA and CDR2 FQGTGA. V lost 5 bases, J lost 8 bases, and 12 bases stayed unmatched. The CDR3 is 15 residues long. CDR3 bases: TGTGCCAGCAGCCTCGTGGGGGAGGGAACGGATGAGCAGTTCTTC. This encodes CASSLVGEGTDEQFF.

The V call is TRBV6-5, the J call TRBJ2-1; 9 nucleotides align to TRBD1. Germline V gene sequence: CDR1 MNHEY, CDR2 SVGAGI. This CDR3 has 15 residues. Losses at the gene ends were 6 bases for V and 3 bases for J; bases not matched to a gene: 6. Here the CDR3 DNA reads TGTGCCAGCAGAACCGGGACAGGGCACTACAATGAGCAGTTCTTC. It codes for CASRTGTGHYNEQFF.

This chain links TRBV3-1 (or the pseudogene TRBV3-2) with TRBJ2-1; D remains ambiguous. This CDR3 contains 14 residues. Between the trimmed V and J ends, which lost 3 bases and 9 bases, there was a span of 15 bases. Germline loops: CDR1 LGHDT, CDR2 YNNKEL (reference sequence). The CDR3 reads CASSHGRPRTEQFF. As DNA, the CDR3 is TGTGCCAGCAGCCATGGCCGCCCCCGCACTGAGCAGTTCTTC.

This sequence joins TRBV5-5 and TRBJ2-2; a possible D gene is TRBD1 (6 bases). CDR1 SGHKS and CDR2 YYEKEE come from the germline V gene (reference sequence). V was trimmed by 3 bases and J by 6 bases, leaving 9 bases between them. The CDR3 is 13 amino acids. The CDR3 coding sequence is TGTGCCAGCAGCTCACAGGGTCCCGGGGAGCTGTTTTTT. Translating it yields CASSSQGPGELFF.

This chain connects TRBV12-3 or TRBV12-4 to TRBJ2-7; no reliable D call. Trimming took off 2 bases at V and 2 bases at J, with 4 bases between the two ends. The CDR3 is 12 residues long. CDR3 sequence (DNA): TGTGCCAGCAGTTTAAATACCTACGAGCAGTACTTC. Residues: CASSLNTYEQYF.

The chain employs TRBV18 and TRBJ2-7, with D possibly being TRBD1 (5 bases). This CDR3 is 15 amino acids long. V lost 3 bases and J 0 bases, leaving 12 bases between the germline ends. Per germline, CDR1 KGHSH and CDR2 LQKENI. As DNA, the CDR3 is TGTGCCAGCTCACCTTCCTCCAGGGCCTCCTACGAGCAGTACTTC. Its protein is CASSPSSRASYEQYF.

The chain uses TRBV19 and TRBJ1-2, with D tentatively TRBD1 (5 bases). Trimming took 5 bases from V and 5 from J, leaving 21 bases between them. Germline assignment: CDR1 LNHDA and CDR2 SQIVND (reference sequence). The CDR3 consists of 16 residues. The CDR3 region is CASSPKKQALHYGYTF. CDR3 sequence (DNA): TGTGCCAGTAGTCCAAAAAAACAGGCACTCCATTATGGCTACACCTTC.

This sequence joins TRBV6-2 or TRBV6-3 and TRBJ2-3; D not resolved. Per germline, CDR1 MNHEY and CDR2 SVGEGT. This CDR3 has 16 amino acids. V gave up 4 bases and J gave up 2 bases, with 16 bases separating them. CDR3 coding DNA: TGTGCCAGCAGTTCCCAGACTCAACACCCCACAGATACGCAGTATTTT. Residues: CASSSQTQHPTDTQYF.

This clone was found a few times. The chain is built from TRBV9 and TRBJ1-4; D gene unclear. Deletions cut 0 bases from V and 6 bases from J, with 12 bases between. Germline CDR1 and CDR2: SGDLS and YYNGEE. The length of the CDR3 is 15 residues. CDR3 amino acids: CASSVVGRPDEKLFF. For the CDR3, the DNA is TGTGCCAGCAGCGTAGTGGGCCGGCCCGATGAAAAACTGTTTTTT.

V gene TRBV27 combines with J gene TRBJ1-1; D gene unclear. The germline V and J ends were trimmed by 2 bases and 0 bases, with 13 bases remaining between them. The CDR3 loop spans 16 amino acids. Germline loops: CDR1 MNHEY, CDR2 SMNVEV (reference sequence). The CDR3 sequence: CASSLVGGAMNTEAFF. The CDR3 region has the DNA TGTGCCAGCAGTTTAGTCGGTGGTGCAATGAACACTGAAGCTTTCTTT.

This rearrangement joins TRBV27 to TRBJ1-2; D gene ambiguous. Per germline, CDR1 MNHEY and CDR2 SMNVEV (reference sequence). The CDR3 is 13 amino acids. Trimming took 6 bases from V and 3 from J, leaving 11 bases between them. As DNA, the CDR3 is TGTGCCAGCAGCCCCCAGAGGTACTATGGCTACACCTTC. This gives the protein CASSPQRYYGYTF.

The chain uses TRBV9 and TRBJ1-4; tentative D call: TRBD1 (6 bases). Per the germline V gene, CDR1 is SGDLS and CDR2 is YYNGEE. The V and J ends lost 2 bases and 5 bases respectively, with 13 bases between them. The length of the CDR3 is 15 residues. The CDR3: CASSVSDRPNEKLFF. DNA for the CDR3: TGTGCCAGCAGCGTTTCAGACAGGCCAAATGAAAAACTGTTTTTT.

The gene calls are TRBV19 and TRBJ2-1; 7 bases match TRBD1. Losses at the gene ends were 7 bases for V and 4 bases for J; bases not matched to a gene: 4. The CDR3 loop spans 13 amino acids. Germline values: CDR1 LNHDA, CDR2 SQIVND (reference sequence). The CDR3, as DNA: TGTGCCAGTACACCGACAGGGTACAATGAGCAGTTCTTC. Protein product: CASTPTGYNEQFF.

This clone turned up a few times. The chain has TRBV16 and TRBJ1-1; D may be TRBD1 (5 bases). V gave up 4 bases and J gave up 2 bases, with 14 bases separating them. There are 15 residues in the CDR3. Germline V lookup: CDR1 KGHSY, CDR2 FQNENV. The CDR3 sequence is CASSPSGGGNTEAFF. The CDR3 nucleotides read TGTGCCAGCAGCCCCTCCGGGGGTGGTAACACTGAAGCTTTCTTT.

The CDR3, as DNA: TGTGCCAGCAGCTTAAACGGACAGGGTACTGGAAACACCATATATTTT. Encoded protein: CASSLNGQGTGNTIYF. The chain is built from TRBV7-2 and TRBJ1-3; TRBD1 agrees at 8 bases. The CDR3 extends over 16 amino acids. Losses at the gene ends were 2 bases for V and 2 bases for J; bases not matched to a gene: 5. Germline CDR1 and CDR2: SGHTA and FQGNSA.

The chain couples TRBV5-1 to TRBJ2-7, with TRBD2 matching 7 bases. The CDR3 runs to 16 residues. Germline CDR1 is SGHRS and CDR2 is YFSETQ. V gave up 7 bases and J gave up 3 bases; unmatched junction bases: 16. CDR3 region: CASAPGRLRGDYEQYF. CDR3 in DNA: TGCGCCAGCGCCCCGGGACGCCTTCGGGGGGACTACGAGCAGTACTTC.

The chain combines TRBV3-1 (or the pseudogene TRBV3-2) with TRBJ1-5; 9 bases map to TRBD1. The CDR3 is 14 amino acids. V gave up 1 base and J gave up 7 bases; unmatched junction bases: 2. CDR1 is LGHDT, CDR2 YNNKEL, per germline (reference sequence). CDR3 sequence reads: CASSQGTGAQPQHF. CDR3 DNA sequence: TGTGCCAGCAGCCAAGGGACAGGGGCCCAGCCCCAGCATTTT.

The J gene is TRBJ1-1, the V gene TRBV9, with 12 bases aligning to TRBD1. Germline loops: CDR1 SGDLS, CDR2 YYNGEE. The J segment lost 4 bases and the V segment lost 2 bases, leaving 6 bases of the junction unmatched. The CDR3 is 16 residues long. CDR3 sequence reads: CASSVGTGGAGTEAFF. CDR3 DNA sequence: TGTGCCAGCAGCGTTGGGACAGGGGGCGCGGGCACTGAAGCTTTCTTT. Full variable domain (rest looked up from reference TRBV9 and TRBJ1-1): DSGVTQTPKHLITATGQRVTLRCSPRSGDLSVYWYQQSLDQGLQFLIQYYNGEERAKGNILERFSAQQFPDLHSELNLSSLELGDSALYFCASSVGTGGAGTEAFFGQGTRLTVV.

V is TRBV28 and J is TRBJ1-4; D may be TRBD1 (5 bases). Looked up from germline, CDR1 is MDHEN and CDR2 is SYDVKM. The CDR3 length is 15 residues. Trimming took off 5 bases at V and 8 bases at J, with 18 bases between the two ends. The CDR3 here is CASSTRQTLSEKLFF. In DNA form, the CDR3 reads TGTGCCAGCAGTACCCGACAGACCCTCTCCGAAAAACTGTTTTTT.

The chain joins TRBV27 to TRBJ1-5; D might be TRBD1 (5 bases). V was pared by 4 bases and J by 4 bases, with 8 bases between. The CDR3 spans 13 residues. CDR1 and CDR2 from the germline V gene are MNHEY and SMNVEV (reference sequence). CDR3 DNA sequence: TGTGCCAGCAGTTCCGGGACTAATCAGCCCCAGCATTTT. Encoded protein: CASSSGTNQPQHF.

The chain joins TRBV3-1 (or the pseudogene TRBV3-2) to TRBJ1-6; no firm D call. The CDR3 is 16 amino acids. Deletions cut 4 bases from V and 1 base from J, with 11 bases between. CDR1 and CDR2 from the germline V gene are LGHDT and YNNKEL (reference sequence). The CDR3 here is CASSRRVESYNSPLHF. The CDR3 DNA follows: TGTGCCAGCAGCCGCCGCGTGGAGTCCTATAATTCACCCCTCCACTTT.

V is TRBV21-1 and J is TRBJ1-5; TRBD1 is the table's D call and was not checked against the DNA. TRBV21-1 is a listed pseudogene. The CDR3 spans 20 residues. The CDR3: CASSKVPTTTGRNSYQPQHF. CDR3 nucleotide sequence: TGTGCCAGCAGCAAAGTTCCAACAACTACAGGCCGTAATAGTTATCAGCCCCAGCATTTT.

V gene TRBV24-1 combines with J gene TRBJ2-1, with TRBD2 identical over 12 bases. This CDR3 is 16 amino acids long. CDR1 KGHDR and CDR2 SFDVKD come from the germline V gene. Losses at the gene ends were 0 bases for V and 7 bases for J; bases not matched to a gene: 3. Here the CDR3 reads CATSDLKTSGSNEQFF. CDR3 nucleotides: TGTGCCACCAGTGATTTGAAGACTAGCGGGAGTAATGAGCAGTTCTTC.

The rearrangement uses TRBV28 and TRBJ2-5; D possibly corresponds to TRBD2 (5 bases). V lost 5 bases and J lost 5, with 30 bases in between. This CDR3 has 19 residues. The germline V gene has CDR1 MDHEN and CDR2 SYDVKM. The CDR3 loop reads CASSPLRGASRRPVETQYF. The CDR3 nucleotides are TGTGCCAGCAGTCCCCTCCGCGGTGCTAGTCGGAGGCCGGTTGAGACCCAGTACTTC.

This clone was detected only a few times. This chain connects TRBV6-1 to TRBJ2-7; a weak D match, TRBD1 (5 bases). The CDR3 has 19 amino acids. V lost 0 bases and J 2 bases, leaving 23 bases between the germline ends. The germline CDR1 and CDR2 sequences are MNHNS and SASEGT. CDR3 DNA: TGTGCCAGCAGTGAAGCTATTTCGGGTTGGAGACAGAAGGCCTACGAGCAGTACTTC. Amino acid sequence: CASSEAISGWRQKAYEQYF.

The V call is TRBV7-2, the J call TRBJ1-5; no clear D gene. The CDR3 contains 15 residues. Deletions cut 1 base from V and 0 bases from J, with 7 bases between. Germline V CDR1 and CDR2: SGHTA, FQGNSA. CDR3 nucleotides: TGTGCCAGCAGCTTAGTCGGGGTTAGCAATCAGCCCCAGCATTTT. Protein product: CASSLVGVSNQPQHF. The full variable domain, its missing parts supplied by reference TRBV7-2 and TRBJ1-5, is GAGVSQSPSNKVTEKGKDVELRCDPISGHTALYWYRQSLGQGLEFLIYFQGNSAPDKSGLPSDRFSAERTGGSVSTLTIQRTQQEDSAVYLCASSLVGVSNQPQHFGDGTRLSIL.

This chain joins TRBV12-3 or TRBV12-4 and TRBJ2-1, with a weak D call TRBD2 (6 bases). The CDR3 has 13 residues. Trimming stripped 7 bases from V and 4 bases from J, with 11 bases between. As DNA, the CDR3 is TGTGCCAGCACGTGGCGGGATTACAATGAGCAGTTCTTC. It encodes CASTWRDYNEQFF.

This clone was counted a few times. The rearrangement joins TRBV27 to TRBJ1-1; 7 positions match TRBD1. Losses at the gene ends were 1 base for V and 5 bases for J; bases not matched to a gene: 10. Germline lookup yields CDR1 MNHEY and CDR2 SMNVEV (reference sequence). CDR3 size: 16 residues. In nucleotides, the CDR3 is TGTGCCAGCAGTTTATTCCCTGAGGGGGCGCGTACTGAAGCTTTCTTT. Its protein is CASSLFPEGARTEAFF.